This entry is about one T cell receptor (beta chain). The antigen remains unidentified. The source of the sample is a study of T cell repertoires in cytomegalovirus infection. Per the germline V gene, CDR1 is DFQATT and CDR2 is SNEGSKA (reference sequence). V was cut by 4 bases and J by 7 bases, with 13 bases left in between. The CDR3 contains 12 residues. TCRdb reanalysed the reads using MiXCR and keeps one entry per CDR3 protein. The sample yields around 740,000 distinct CDR3 sequences, less than 40% seen once. Overall study results and limits: HLA-C-restricted CMV-specific TCR beta clonotypes prevailed in the ex vivo response.

This sequence was found in a human donor in good health (CMV status not recorded). Some clones in this sample may be carry-over from other donors' samples. This chain links TRBV20-1 with TRBJ1-2; no clear D. Sample: PBMCs. The CDR3 region is CSATPQVGGYTF. CDR3 in DNA: TGCAGTGCTACCCCCCAGGTGGGTGGCTACACCTTC.